This TCR beta chain was identified during a study of cytomegalovirus exposure and HLA in healthy donors. Study as a whole: Early release data held some 80 million unique TCRs from HLA-typed donors.

Vbeta (60) and Jbeta (13) primers were used in the PCR. Here immunoSEQ multiplex PCR was the method, and the copy in TCRdb shows in-frame clones only, minus some. The profile shows under 150,000 clones, 84% of them singletons. This CDR3 is built from 15 residues. The germline gives CDR1 SQVTM, CDR2 ANQGSEA. Trimming cost V 1 base and J 8 bases, with 20 bases left between them. The genes are TRBV29-1 and TRBJ1-2, with D perhaps matching TRBD1 (5 bases). This sequence originates from a boy aged 2 to 10 in good health and CMV-seronegative. Sequencing was performed on PBMCs. CDR3 nucleotide sequence: TGCAGCGTTGAAGTGACCGGGGCGCGGGGGTGGGGCTACACCTTC. The encoded protein is CSVEVTGARGWGYTF.